Listed here is a single T cell receptor (beta chain). The clone's antigen remains unknown. No clone much larger than this one lies a single base away; base qualities are absent. Trimming takes 10 bases from V and 10 bases from J, and the germline ends sit 13 bases apart. Per the germline V gene, MNHEY is the CDR1 and SVGAGI is the CDR2. The CDR3 starts with the cysteine, ends with the phenylalanine, and has 10 residues. Only the CDR3 region is kept as DNA, spanning 30 bases read in frame from base 1. Each collaborating institution followed its own protocols to collect whole blood in K2EDTA tubes. For TCRbeta analysis, collaborator samples were shipped as frozen whole blood, as isolated PBMCs, or as DNA extracted from either sample type. TCRbeta CDR3 regions were amplified from genomic DNA using the immunoSEQ Assay, a bias-controlled multiplex PCR. Per the authors' processing: Nucleated cell counts per sample were estimated from amplification of reference gene primers within the assay. To quantify the absolute abundance of each unique TCRbeta CDR3 rearrangement, sequence reads were collapsed and filtered. For each sample, productive Simpson clonality was calculated by taking the square root of Simpson's diversity index across productive rearrangements. As stored in TCRdb, this immuneACCESS dataset retains in-frame rearrangements with V and J assigned. A fraction of the clones does not appear; measured against another copy, unresolved V genes explain less than half of the discrepancy, and the remainder lacks a known reason. The V and J calls and clone size are taken from that table; D and trimming were inferred from the DNA. For this sample there are approximately 200,000 clones; roughly four fifths appear just once. Around 12% of the sample rests with the top ten.

These data are taken from a study of blood T cell repertoires in COVID-19 (dated by TCRdb to 2018 to 2021). Notes on the research overall: The collaborator samples originated in the United States, Italy and Spain and spanned the acute and convalescent phases of COVID-19. The material from the prospective study consisted of cDNA or gDNA derived from T cells, B-cell-depleted T cells, or PBMCs. Subjects who had been exposed to COVID-19, were actively infected with it, or had recovered from it provided the deeply sampled blood TCRbeta repertoires that made up the dataset. The repertoires were released in a freely available public database intended as a resource for research on the immune response to SARS-CoV-2. Samples were obtained from the ongoing ImmuneRACE study (first 160 participants) and from 1,254 subjects provided by 6 global collaborators. The sample metadata nearly always contained a de-identified subject ID, COVID-19 status, age in years and sex. Where available, HLA class I and class II types were taken from metadata supplied by the sample provider and were not determined by assay-based typing.

Points the paper makes about the study in general: How much clinical and demographic metadata was included differed by source and by participant, and the metadata was provided uncurated.

The TCR originated in a woman aged 45-60 years with acute or convalescent COVID-19. The sequence links TRBV6-5 to TRBJ1-1; the D gene assignment is ambiguous. Sequencing was performed on peripheral blood. The CDR3 sequence is CATRQAGAFF. The nucleotide sequence reads as follows: TGTGCCACCCGGCAGGCGGGAGCTTTCTTT.